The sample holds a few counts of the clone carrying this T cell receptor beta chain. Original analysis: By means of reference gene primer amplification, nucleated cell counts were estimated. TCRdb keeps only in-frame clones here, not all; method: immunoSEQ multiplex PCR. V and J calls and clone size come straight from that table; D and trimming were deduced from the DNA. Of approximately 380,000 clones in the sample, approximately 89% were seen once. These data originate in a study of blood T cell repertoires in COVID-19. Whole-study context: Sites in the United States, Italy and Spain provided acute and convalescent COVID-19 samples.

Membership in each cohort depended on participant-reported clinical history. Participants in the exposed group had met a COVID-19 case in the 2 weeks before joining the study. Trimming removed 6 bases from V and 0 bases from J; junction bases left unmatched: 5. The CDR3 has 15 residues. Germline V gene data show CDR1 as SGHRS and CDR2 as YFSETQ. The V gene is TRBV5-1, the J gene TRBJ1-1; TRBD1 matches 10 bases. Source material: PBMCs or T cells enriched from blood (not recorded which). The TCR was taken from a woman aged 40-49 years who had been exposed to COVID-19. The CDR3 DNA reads TGCGCCAGCAACGCGGGACAGGGGTTGAACACTGAAGCTTTCTTT. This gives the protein CASNAGQGLNTEAFF.